The T cell receptor (beta chain) described here comes from a study of T cell repertoires in cytomegalovirus infection. TCRdb re-called the reads through MiXCR, storing one row per CDR3 protein. The sample carries roughly 720,000 distinct CDR3 sequences, 35% to 40% recorded once. Germline lookup yields CDR1 SGHRS and CDR2 YFSETQ. CDR3 length: 16 residues. V was pared by 2 bases and J by 3 bases, with 17 bases between. The chain is built from TRBV5-1 and TRBJ2-5, with a weak D call TRBD2 (5 bases). This sequence originates from a human donor in good health (CMV status not recorded). Some clones in this sample may be carry-over from other donors' samples. The sequenced material came from PBMCs. The CDR3 DNA is TGCGCCAGCAGCTTTCCCGGAAGCGGCTCTAAAGAGACCCAGTACTTC. This translates into CASSFPGSGSKETQYF.